The 32 T cell receptor beta chains given below trace back to one sample, sequenced in a study of blood T cells in healthy people across ages. Combining a sample-barcoded 5' primer with a J-beta primer mix, a second PCR ran for roughly 6 to 11 cycles. MiXCR, applied by TCRdb to the 5' RACE reads, yields one record per CDR3 protein. The data hold 550,000 to 800,000 distinct CDR3 sequences, with roughly 32% observed a single time. The sample consisted of blood. These receptors came from an elderly woman in good health.

The genes are TRBV6-2 or TRBV6-3 and TRBJ1-3; weak D call: TRBD1 (5 bases). Germline lookup yields CDR1 MNHEY and CDR2 SVGEGT. The CDR3 has 13 residues. V was trimmed by 5 bases and J by 3 bases, leaving 8 bases between them. The CDR3 protein is CASSRTIGNTIYF. The CDR3 nucleotides read TGTGCCAGCAGTCGGACAATTGGAAACACCATATATTTT.

CDR3 in amino acids: CASSANQGQQFF. In nucleotides, the CDR3 is TGTGCCAGCAGCGCTAATCAGGGCCAGCAGTTCTTC. This rearrangement joins TRBV9 to TRBJ2-1, with D maybe TRBD1 (5 bases). The germline gives CDR1 SGDLS, CDR2 YYNGEE. CDR3 length: 12 residues. V was pared by 3 bases and J by 11 bases, with 12 bases between.

The V and J genes are TRBV11-3 and TRBJ1-1; D gene uncertain. V dropped 3 bases and J dropped 2 bases, with 7 bases sitting between them. The CDR3 runs 13 residues. The V gene's germline CDR1 is SGHNT and CDR2 YENEEA. Written as DNA, the CDR3 is TGTGCCAGCAGCTTTAGGGATAACACTGAAGCTTTCTTT. As protein: CASSFRDNTEAFF.

As regards this clonotype: This could be a read error, since a much larger clone is one nucleotide away. The chain recombines TRBV9 with TRBJ1-4; D unclear. This CDR3 region has 15 residues. The germline V gene encodes CDR1 SGDLS and CDR2 YYNGEE. Here the CDR3 DNA reads TGTGCCAGCAGCGTAGACGGAAACTCGAATGAAAAACCGTTTTTT. This gives the protein CASSVDGNSNEKPFF.

This clonotype was counted a single time. The chain carries TRBV18 and TRBJ2-5; TRBD2 agrees at 12 bases. Judging by the DNA end, TRBJ2-7 fits better; the J call may be wrong. The CDR3 has 19 amino acids. CDR1 and CDR2 (germline): KGHSH, LQKENI. CDR3 loop: CASSPPTRGLAGPSYEQYF. CDR3 sequence (DNA): TGTGCCAGCTCACCCCCGACAAGGGGACTAGCGGGCCCTTCCTACGAGCAGTACTTC.

CDR3 sequence: CASAEGWGNEKLFF. The CDR3 DNA follows: TGTGCCAGCGCCGAAGGGTGGGGTAATGAAAAACTGTTTTTT. The rearrangement uses TRBV6-5 and TRBJ1-4; D not resolved. The CDR3 is 14 residues long. Deletions cut 8 bases from V and 4 bases from J, with 14 bases between. Germline CDR1 MNHEY, CDR2 SVGAGI.

This clonotype was seen ten or more times. This chain connects TRBV5-1 to TRBJ2-1, with 10 bases that match TRBD1. Trimming removed 4 bases from V and 2 bases from J; junction bases left unmatched: 6. Germline assignment: CDR1 SGHRS and CDR2 YFSETQ. CDR3 size: 16 residues. DNA of the CDR3: TGCGCCAGCAGCCTGGGCGGGACAGGGGCCTACAATGAGCAGTTCTTC. Amino acid sequence: CASSLGGTGAYNEQFF.

About this clonotype itself: Likely a read error: the CDR3 ends without its conserved phenylalanine or tryptophan. The V and J genes are TRBV2 and TRBJ1-5; 8 bases align to TRBD1. CDR1 SNHLY and CDR2 FYNNEI come from the germline V gene. V dropped 8 bases and J dropped 7; count of bases not matched to a gene: 7. This CDR3 spans 13 amino acids. CDR3 sequence (DNA): TGTGCCAGCGAGGGGACAGGACGGCAGCCCCAGCATGTT. This encodes CASEGTGRQPQHV.

V usage is TRBV5-6 and J usage is TRBJ1-6; TRBD1 might be the D (5 bases). The V end was cut by 0 bases, the J end by 0 bases, with 10 bases between. Germline V CDR1 and CDR2: SGHDT, YYEEEE. This CDR3 region has 17 residues. DNA of the CDR3: TGTGCCAGCAGCTTGGGACAGACGAGCTCCTATAATTCACCCCTCCACTTT. Translated, it gives CASSLGQTSSYNSPLHF.

As for this clonotype: One base away lies a much larger clone, so this may be a sequencing read error. The chain employs TRBV29-1 and TRBJ2-7; 11 nucleotides align to TRBD1. The CDR3 is 14 amino acids. Looked up from germline, CDR1 is SQVTM and CDR2 is ANQGSEA. J gave up 2 bases and V 4 bases, and 4 bases lay outside the gene matches. CDR3 sequence: CSVGGQGGTYEQYF. The CDR3 region has the DNA TGCAGCGTTGGGGGACAGGGGGGGACCTACGAGCAGTACTTC.

The V and J genes are TRBV3-1 and TRBJ2-1, with D maybe TRBD2 (6 bases). CDR1 LGHDT and CDR2 YNNKEL come from the germline V gene (reference sequence). The CDR3 is 19 residues long. Between the trimmed V and J ends, which lost 0 bases and 0 bases, there was a span of 18 bases. The CDR3 coding sequence is TGTGCCAGCAGCCAAGAAAAGGCTATCGGAGGGAGCTCCTACAATGAGCAGTTCTTC. It encodes CASSQEKAIGGSSYNEQFF.

At least ten counts were recorded for this clonotype. The chain is built from TRBV10-3 and TRBJ2-7; D possibly matches TRBD1 or TRBD2 (5 bases each). The CDR3 consists of 13 residues. V was cut by 6 bases and J by 3 bases, with 12 bases left in between. CDR1 is ENHRY and CDR2 is SYGVKD in the germline V gene. CDR3 loop: CAIRRDQGYEQYF. DNA of the CDR3: TGTGCCATCAGGAGGGACCAAGGCTACGAGCAGTACTTC.

In its sample, this clonotype was seen many times. The rearrangement joins TRBV7-9 to TRBJ2-1, with a possible D match to TRBD1 (6 bases). CDR3 length: 13 residues. The V and J ends lost 5 bases and 11 bases respectively, with 16 bases between them. From germline, CDR1 is SEHNR and CDR2 FQNEAQ (reference sequence). The CDR3 nucleotides are TGTGCCAGCAGCCAAACGAGAGGACAGAAGCAGTTCTTC. It yields the protein CASSQTRGQKQFF.

Regarding this clonotype: A read error is possible here, since a much larger clone lies one base away. V gene TRBV12-3 or TRBV12-4 combines with J gene TRBJ1-1, with a weak D call TRBD1 (5 bases). This CDR3 is 14 amino acids long. V was shortened by 3 bases and J by 3 bases, with 11 bases between the two germline ends. The CDR3 nucleotides read TGTGCCAGCAGTTTGGCTCAGGGATACACTGAAGCTTTCTTT. Encoded protein: CASSLAQGYTEAFF.

As for this clonotype: This may stem from a read error, because a much larger clone lies one nucleotide away. The chain couples TRBV20-1 to TRBJ2-5; D is unclear. CDR1 and CDR2 (germline): DFQATT, SNEGSKA (reference sequence). This CDR3 comprises 17 residues. V lost 0 bases, J lost 4 bases, and 21 bases lay in between. CDR3 coding DNA: TGCAGTGCTAGAGATTTAGGAACAGCGCCACGGCGAGAGACCCAGTACTTC. This codes for CSARDLGTAPRRETQYF.

This clonotype was seen more than once but under ten times. A much larger clone is a single base away; this may be a read error. CDR3 sequence (DNA): TGCAGTGCTAGATATAGCAATCAGCCCCAGCATTTT. Its protein is CSARYSNQPQHF. The chain has TRBV20-1 and TRBJ1-5; D ambiguous. CDR1 DFQATT and CDR2 SNEGSKA come from the germline V gene (reference sequence). V gave up 2 bases and J gave up 0 bases, with 2 bases separating them. CDR3 length: 12 amino acids.

On this clonotype itself: This may be a read error, as it is one base from a much larger clone. Here the CDR3 omits its conserved ending phenylalanine or tryptophan, so a read error is the likely source. The limits of the CDR3 on the DNA are not certain, so only TCRdb's listed CDR3 is given. The rearrangement uses TRBV28 and TRBJ1-2. Germline CDR1 and CDR2: MDHEN and SYDVKM. The CDR3 spans 11 residues, counting both ends. CDR3 region: CATGGAYGYTC.

This clonotype was detected many times. The chain couples TRBV9 to TRBJ2-5; D gene unclear. The J call is uncertain, as TRBJ2-7 better fits the DNA end. Germline V gene data show CDR1 as SGDLS and CDR2 as YYNGEE. This CDR3 has 14 residues. The CDR3, as DNA: TGTGCCAGCAGCGTAGCAGGTTGGCAATCCGAGCAGTACTTC. Residues: CASSVAGWQSEQYF.

This clonotype has just a few counts. The chain has TRBV21-1 and TRBJ2-1. TRBV21-1 is a listed pseudogene. The CDR3 runs 11 residues. The CDR3 bases are TGTGCCAGCCTCTCCAACAATGAGCAGTTCTTC. Translating it yields CASLSNNEQFF.

This clonotype was seen more than once but under ten times. One end of the junction is discordant with germline, which a read error may explain. The V call is TRBV20-1, the J call TRBJ1-2, with 12 bases fitting TRBD1. CDR1 and CDR2 from the germline V gene are DFQATT and SNEGSKA (reference sequence). The CDR3 has 13 amino acids. In DNA form, the CDR3 reads TGCTGTGCTGGGGACAGGGGGCTCTATGGCTACACCTTC. Its translation is CCAGDRGLYGYTF.

This clonotype occurred a few times. This may stem from a read error, because a much larger clone lies one nucleotide away. The chain links TRBV7-2 to TRBJ2-3; D assignment may be TRBD1 or TRBD2 (6 bases each). V shed 4 bases and J shed 6 bases, with 14 bases lying between them. Germline V gene lookup returns CDR1 SGHTA and CDR2 FQGNSA. The CDR3 spans 14 residues. CDR3 sequence (DNA): TGTGCCAGCAGCTGGTCGGGGGCCCGGGATACGCAGTATTTT. This sequence encodes CASSWSGARDTQYF.

This clonotype has at least ten counts. The chain joins TRBV2 to TRBJ2-7; D might be TRBD2 (6 bases). The CDR3 sequence is 13 residues long. The V gene lost 8 bases and the J gene lost 9 bases, with 20 bases spanning the gap. Germline V CDR1 and CDR2: SNHLY, FYNNEI. CDR3 nucleotides: TGTGCCAGCGATGGAGGGGACCTCCGAGGGCAGTACTTC. Its translation is CASDGGDLRGQYF.

With regard to this clonotype: A single base separates this from a much larger clone, so it may be a read error. The gene calls are TRBV7-2 and TRBJ2-7; D is perhaps TRBD1 (5 bases). Germline V gene data show CDR1 as SGHTA and CDR2 as FQGNSA. V was clipped by 11 bases and J by 5 bases, with 22 bases between them. The CDR3 contains 14 residues. This CDR3 reads CAGGPRTWGHEQYF. In nucleotides, the CDR3 is TGTGCCGGCGGCCCCAGGACGTGGGGCCACGAGCAGTACTTC.

The CDR3 DNA follows: TGTGCCAGCAGCTTAGACCTGCAGGAGGCCCAGTACTTC. This sequence encodes CASSLDLQEAQYF. V usage is TRBV7-9 and J usage is TRBJ2-4, with D possibly TRBD2 on 5 matching bases. The CDR3 totals 13 residues. With 1 base removed from V and 13 bases from J, the gap between germline ends came to 14 bases. Germline CDR1 is SEHNR and CDR2 is FQNEAQ (reference sequence).

This clonotype showed up many times. The CDR3 region has the DNA TGTGCCAGCAGCGTAGAGGGTAGCGGGGGGGCCGCTCGCACAGATACGCAGTATTTT. It codes for CASSVEGSGGAARTDTQYF. J is TRBJ2-3 and V is TRBV9, with TRBD2 matching 11 bases. CDR3 size: 19 residues. CDR1 is SGDLS, CDR2 YYNGEE, per germline. Unmatched junction bases numbered 10, after V lost 0 bases and J lost 1 base.

The rearrangement uses TRBV3-1 and TRBJ1-4; 11 bases align to TRBD1. The V gene's germline CDR1 is LGHDT and CDR2 YNNKEL (reference sequence). The CDR3 runs to 15 residues. V shed 5 bases and J 8 bases; nucleotides not matched to a gene: 7. The CDR3 spells CASSNGQGAWEKLFF. As DNA, the CDR3 is TGTGCCAGCAGCAACGGACAGGGGGCCTGGGAAAAACTGTTTTTT.

The rearrangement links TRBV7-2 to TRBJ2-7; weak D call: TRBD2 (6 bases). Trimming pared 5 bases from V and 3 bases from J, leaving 17 bases between. The length of the CDR3 is 15 residues. The germline CDR1 and CDR2 sequences are SGHTA and FQGNSA. As DNA, the CDR3 is TGTGCCAGCAGCCCCACTTTGGGGGGATACTACGAGCAGTACTTC. This translates into CASSPTLGGYYEQYF.

The J gene is TRBJ2-5, the V gene TRBV25-1, with 7 bases aligning to TRBD2. The CDR3 runs 17 residues. The J segment lost 3 bases and the V segment lost 3 bases, leaving 13 bases of the junction unmatched. CDR1 is MGHDK and CDR2 is SYGVNS in the germline V gene. DNA for the CDR3: TGTGCCAGCAGTGATCCCGAGGCTAGCGGTACCAAAGAGACCCAGTACTTC. Protein: CASSDPEASGTKETQYF.

This clonotype came up many times. The chain employs TRBV7-2 and TRBJ2-3, with D unresolved. Trimming took off 5 bases at V and 6 bases at J, with 15 bases between the two ends. There are 14 residues in the CDR3. CDR1 is SGHTA, CDR2 FQGNSA, per germline. CDR3 DNA: TGTGCCAGCAGCGCACTCCTAGGACCCGATACGCAGTATTTT. This codes for CASSALLGPDTQYF. The entire variable domain, with the rest obtained from reference TRBV7-2 and TRBJ2-3, is as follows: GAGVSQSPSNKVTEKGKDVELRCDPISGHTALYWYRQSLGQGLEFLIYFQGNSAPDKSGLPSDRFSAERTGGSVSTLTIQRTQQEDSAVYLCASSALLGPDTQYFGPGTRLTVL.

V gene TRBV20-1 combines with J gene TRBJ2-3; 9 bases agree with TRBD2. CDR3 length equals 15 residues. The germline V gene encodes CDR1 DFQATT and CDR2 SNEGSKA (reference sequence). The trim removed 3 bases at V and 0 bases at J, leaving 4 bases unmatched. This CDR3 reads CSARPSGKSTDTQYF. In DNA form, the CDR3 reads TGCAGTGCTAGGCCTAGCGGGAAGAGCACAGATACGCAGTATTTT.

The chain employs TRBV7-2 and TRBJ1-3; D possibly corresponds to TRBD1 (5 bases). From germline, CDR1 is SGHTA and CDR2 FQGNSA. V lost 6 bases, J lost 4 bases, and 13 bases lay in between. This CDR3 has 14 residues. This chain's CDR3 is CASRGRGFGNTIYF. The CDR3 DNA reads as TGTGCCAGCAGGGGGAGGGGTTTCGGAAACACCATATATTTT.

As concerns this clonotype: Germline and junction disagree at one end, which may indicate a read error. This chain connects TRBV20-1 to TRBJ2-7, with 12 bases fitting TRBD2. The CDR3 spans 17 residues. CDR1 and CDR2 from the germline V gene are DFQATT and SNEGSKA (reference sequence). CDR3 residues: CGARGLAGRSSYNEQYF. The CDR3 DNA is TGCGGTGCAAGAGGACTAGCGGGGCGCAGCTCCTACAATGAGCAGTACTTC.